This record concerns one TCR beta chain sequence. The entry originates in a study of blood T cell repertoires in COVID-19. Study-wide context: Acute and convalescent COVID-19 samples came from the United States, Italy and Spain. From T cells, B-cell-depleted T cells, or PBMCs came the material, which was cDNA or gDNA.

Original handling: Amplification of reference gene primers was used by the study to estimate nucleated cell counts. Some clones are missing from TCRdb's copy, which holds only in-frame ones; the method was immunoSEQ multiplex PCR. The DNA was the basis for D and trimming; V, J and clone size are from that table. The sample includes around 620,000 clones, about 90% of them seen just once. CDR3 size: 12 residues. V lost 6 bases and J lost 8, with 13 bases in between. The germline CDR1 and CDR2 sequences are SNHLY and FYNNEI. The TCR was taken from a woman aged 18-29 years with acute or convalescent COVID-19. The genes are TRBV2 and TRBJ1-2; possibly TRBD1 for D (5 bases). The source material was peripheral blood. CDR3 sequence reads: CASSAGPGGYTF. CDR3 sequence (DNA): TGTGCCAGCAGCGCAGGCCCAGGGGGCTACACCTTC. Combining the CDR3 with reference TRBV2 and TRBJ1-2 gives the whole variable domain EPEVTQTPSHQVTQMGQEVILRCVPISNHLYFYWYRQILGQKVEFLVSFYNNEISEKSEIFDDQFSVERPDGSNFTLKIRSTKLEDSAMYFCASSAGPGGYTFGSGTRLTVV.